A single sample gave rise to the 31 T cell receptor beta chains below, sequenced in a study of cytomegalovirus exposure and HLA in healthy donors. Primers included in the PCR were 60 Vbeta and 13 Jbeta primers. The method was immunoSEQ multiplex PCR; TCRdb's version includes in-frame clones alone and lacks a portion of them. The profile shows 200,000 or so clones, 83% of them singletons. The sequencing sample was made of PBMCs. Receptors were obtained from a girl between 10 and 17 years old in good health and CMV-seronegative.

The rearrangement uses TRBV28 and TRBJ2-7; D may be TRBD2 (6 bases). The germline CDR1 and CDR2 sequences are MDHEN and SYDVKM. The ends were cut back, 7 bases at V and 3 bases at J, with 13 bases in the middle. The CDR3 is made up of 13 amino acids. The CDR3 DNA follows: TGTGCCAGCACCCCCGGGACTTACTACGAGCAGTACTTC. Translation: CASTPGTYYEQYF.

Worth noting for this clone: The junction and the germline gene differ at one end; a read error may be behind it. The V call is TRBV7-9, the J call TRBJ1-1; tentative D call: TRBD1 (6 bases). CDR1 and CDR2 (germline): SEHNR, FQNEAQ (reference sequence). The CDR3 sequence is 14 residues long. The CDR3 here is CVSSPRGGTPEAFF. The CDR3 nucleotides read TGTGTCAGCAGCCCCCGGGGGGGCACCCCTGAAGCTTTCTTT.

This CDR3 reads CASSLGGGNNQPQHF. CDR3 coding DNA: TGCGCCAGCAGCTTGGGGGGCGGCAACAATCAGCCCCAGCATTTT. V is TRBV5-1 and J is TRBJ1-5, with a tentative D call TRBD1 (5 bases). The germline CDR1 and CDR2 sequences are SGHRS and YFSETQ. Trimming took off 0 bases at V and 3 bases at J, with 10 bases between the two ends. This CDR3 contains 15 residues.

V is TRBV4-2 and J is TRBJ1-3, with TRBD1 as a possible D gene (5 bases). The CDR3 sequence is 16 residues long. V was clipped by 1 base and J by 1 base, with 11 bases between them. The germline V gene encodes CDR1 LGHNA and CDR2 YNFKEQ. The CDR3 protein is CASSQVQGASGNTIYF. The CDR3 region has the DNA TGTGCCAGCAGCCAAGTCCAGGGCGCTTCTGGAAACACCATATATTTT.

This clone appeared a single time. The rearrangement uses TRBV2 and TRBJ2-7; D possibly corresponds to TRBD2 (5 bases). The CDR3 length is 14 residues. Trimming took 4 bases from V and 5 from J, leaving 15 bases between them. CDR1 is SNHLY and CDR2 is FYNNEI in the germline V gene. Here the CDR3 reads CASSGPGTVHEQYF. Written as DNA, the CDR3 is TGTGCCAGCAGTGGGCCGGGAACTGTCCACGAGCAGTACTTC.

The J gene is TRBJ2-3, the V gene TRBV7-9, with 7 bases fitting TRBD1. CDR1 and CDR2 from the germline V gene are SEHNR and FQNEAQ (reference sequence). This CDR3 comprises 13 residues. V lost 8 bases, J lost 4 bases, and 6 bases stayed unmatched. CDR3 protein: CASDEGAADTQYF. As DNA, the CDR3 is TGTGCCAGCGACGAGGGGGCCGCAGATACGCAGTATTTT.

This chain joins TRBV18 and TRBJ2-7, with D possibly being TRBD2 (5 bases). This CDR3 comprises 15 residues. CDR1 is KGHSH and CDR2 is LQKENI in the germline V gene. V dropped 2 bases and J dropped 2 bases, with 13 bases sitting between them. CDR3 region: CASSPEAGPTYEQYF. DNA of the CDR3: TGTGCCAGCTCACCAGAGGCGGGTCCCACCTACGAGCAGTACTTC.

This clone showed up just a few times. In DNA, the CDR3 is TGTGCCAGCAGCCCCGGGACTAGCGGGAGTTACGAGCAGTACTTC. Encoded protein: CASSPGTSGSYEQYF. V usage is TRBV6-6 and J usage is TRBJ2-7, with TRBD2 identical over 14 bases. CDR3 length equals 15 residues. The germline CDR1 and CDR2 sequences are MNHNY and SVGAGI (reference sequence). Losses at the gene ends were 6 bases for V and 4 bases for J; bases not matched to a gene: 5.

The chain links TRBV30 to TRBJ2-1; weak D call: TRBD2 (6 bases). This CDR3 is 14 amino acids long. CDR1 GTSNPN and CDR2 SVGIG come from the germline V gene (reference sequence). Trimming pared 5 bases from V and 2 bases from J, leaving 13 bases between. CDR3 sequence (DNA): TGTGCCTGGGAAGCGGGCAACACCTACAATGAGCAGTTCTTC. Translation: CAWEAGNTYNEQFF.

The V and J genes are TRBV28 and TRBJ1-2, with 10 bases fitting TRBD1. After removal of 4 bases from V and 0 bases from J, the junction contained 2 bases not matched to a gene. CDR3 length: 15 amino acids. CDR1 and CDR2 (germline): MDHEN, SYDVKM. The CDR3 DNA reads TGTGCCAGCAGTTGGGACAGGGGAGCTAACTATGGCTACACCTTC. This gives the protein CASSWDRGANYGYTF.

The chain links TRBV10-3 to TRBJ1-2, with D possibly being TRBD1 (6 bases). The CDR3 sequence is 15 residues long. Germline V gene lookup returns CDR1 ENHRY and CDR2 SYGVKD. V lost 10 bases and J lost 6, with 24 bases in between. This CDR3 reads CATKAHDRTSHGYTF. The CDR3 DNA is TGTGCCACCAAGGCTCACGACAGGACAAGCCATGGCTACACCTTC.

The CDR3, as DNA: TGTGCCAGCAGCTTAGGGGCTAGCGGGAGTGGCACAGATACGCAGTATTTT. Translation: CASSLGASGSGTDTQYF. This chain uses TRBV7-2 with TRBJ2-3, with TRBD2 matching 10 bases. This CDR3 has 17 residues. With 1 base clipped from V and 1 base from J, the junction kept 5 bases outside the gene matches. Germline CDR1 and CDR2: SGHTA and FQGNSA.

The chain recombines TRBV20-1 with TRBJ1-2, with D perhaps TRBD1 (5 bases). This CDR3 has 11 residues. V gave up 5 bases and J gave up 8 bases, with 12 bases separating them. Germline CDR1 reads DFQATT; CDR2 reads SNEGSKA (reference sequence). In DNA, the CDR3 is TGCAGTGCTGGGGCCTTGGGGGGCTACACCTTC. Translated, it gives CSAGALGGYTF.

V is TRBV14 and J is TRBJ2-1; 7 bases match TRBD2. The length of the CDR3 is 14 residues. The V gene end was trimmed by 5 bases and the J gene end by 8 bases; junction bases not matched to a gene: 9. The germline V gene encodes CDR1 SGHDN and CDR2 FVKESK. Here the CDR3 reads CASSERDSRDEQFF. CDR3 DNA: TGTGCCAGCAGCGAGCGGGATAGCAGAGATGAGCAGTTCTTC. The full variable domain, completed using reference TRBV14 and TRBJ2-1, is EAGVTQFPSHSVIEKGQTVTLRCDPISGHDNLYWYRRVMGKEIKFLLHFVKESKQDESGMPNNRFLAERTGGTYSTLKVQPAELEDSGVYFCASSERDSRDEQFFGPGTRLTVL.

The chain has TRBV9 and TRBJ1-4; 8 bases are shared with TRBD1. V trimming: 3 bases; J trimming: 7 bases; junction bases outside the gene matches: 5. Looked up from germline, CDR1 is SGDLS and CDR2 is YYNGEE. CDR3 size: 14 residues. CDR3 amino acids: CASSEQGVGEKLFF. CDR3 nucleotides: TGTGCCAGCAGCGAACAGGGGGTGGGTGAAAAACTGTTTTTT.

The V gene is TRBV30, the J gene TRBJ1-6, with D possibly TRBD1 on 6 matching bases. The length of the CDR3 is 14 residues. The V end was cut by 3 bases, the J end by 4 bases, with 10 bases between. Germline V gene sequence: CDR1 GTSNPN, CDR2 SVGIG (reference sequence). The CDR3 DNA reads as TGTGCCTGGAGAATCACAGGGTATAATTCACCCCTCCACTTT. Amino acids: CAWRITGYNSPLHF. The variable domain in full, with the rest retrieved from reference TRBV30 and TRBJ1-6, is SQTIHQWPATLVQPVGSPLSLECTVEGTSNPNLYWYRQAAGRGLQLLFYSVGIGQISSEVPQNLSASRPQDRQFILSSKKLLLSDSGFYLCAWRITGYNSPLHFGNGTRLTVT.

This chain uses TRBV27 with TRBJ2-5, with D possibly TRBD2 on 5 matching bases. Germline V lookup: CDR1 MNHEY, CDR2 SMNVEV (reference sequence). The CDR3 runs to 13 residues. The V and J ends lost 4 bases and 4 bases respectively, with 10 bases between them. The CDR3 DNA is TGTGCCAGCAGTTCCCGGGGTGCAGAGACCCAGTACTTC. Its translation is CASSSRGAETQYF.

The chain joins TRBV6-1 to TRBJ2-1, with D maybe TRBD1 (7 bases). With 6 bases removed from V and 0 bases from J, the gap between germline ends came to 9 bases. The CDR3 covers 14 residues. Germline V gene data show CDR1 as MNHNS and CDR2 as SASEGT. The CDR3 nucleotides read TGTGCCAGCAGGCGGGACAGCTCCTACAATGAGCAGTTCTTC. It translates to CASRRDSSYNEQFF.

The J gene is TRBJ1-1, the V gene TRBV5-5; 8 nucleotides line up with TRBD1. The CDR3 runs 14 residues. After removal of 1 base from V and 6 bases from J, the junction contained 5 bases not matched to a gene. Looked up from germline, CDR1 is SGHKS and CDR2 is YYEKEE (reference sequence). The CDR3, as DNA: TGTGCCAGCAGCTTGAGGCAGGGGGCCGCTGAAGCTTTCTTT. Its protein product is CASSLRQGAAEAFF.

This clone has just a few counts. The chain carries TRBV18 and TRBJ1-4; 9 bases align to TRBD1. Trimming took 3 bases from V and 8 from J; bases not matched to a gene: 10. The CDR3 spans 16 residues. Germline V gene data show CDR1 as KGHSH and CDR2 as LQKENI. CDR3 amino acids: CASSPWTGVAGEKLFF. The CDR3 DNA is TGTGCCAGCTCACCGTGGACAGGGGTCGCAGGGGAAAAACTGTTTTTT.

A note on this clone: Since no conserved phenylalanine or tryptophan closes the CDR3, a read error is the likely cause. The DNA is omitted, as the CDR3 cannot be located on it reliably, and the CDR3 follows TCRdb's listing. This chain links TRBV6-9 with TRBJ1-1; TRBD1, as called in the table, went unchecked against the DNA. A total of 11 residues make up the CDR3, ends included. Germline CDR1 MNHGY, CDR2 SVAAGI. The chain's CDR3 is CASTIRQEKEV.

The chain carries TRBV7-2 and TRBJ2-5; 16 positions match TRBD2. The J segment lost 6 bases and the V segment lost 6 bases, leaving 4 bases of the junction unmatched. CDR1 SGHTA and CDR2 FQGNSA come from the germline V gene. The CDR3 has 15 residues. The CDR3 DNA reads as TGTGCCAGCAGTTTGGGACTAGCGGGGGGGAAGACCCAGTACTTC. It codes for CASSLGLAGGKTQYF.

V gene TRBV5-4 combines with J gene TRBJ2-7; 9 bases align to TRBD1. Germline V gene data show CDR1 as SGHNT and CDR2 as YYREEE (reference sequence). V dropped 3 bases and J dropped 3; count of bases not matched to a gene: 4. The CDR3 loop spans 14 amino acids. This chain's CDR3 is CASSWGTGNYEQYF. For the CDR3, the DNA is TGTGCCAGCAGCTGGGGGACAGGGAACTACGAGCAGTACTTC.

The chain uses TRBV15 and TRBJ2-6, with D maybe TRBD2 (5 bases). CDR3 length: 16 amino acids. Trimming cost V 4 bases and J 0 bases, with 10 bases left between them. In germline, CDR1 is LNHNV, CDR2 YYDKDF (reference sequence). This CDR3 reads CATSIERGSGANVLTF. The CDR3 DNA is TGTGCCACCAGCATTGAACGGGGCTCTGGGGCCAACGTCCTGACTTTC. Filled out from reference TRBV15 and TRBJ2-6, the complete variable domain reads DAMVIQNPRYQVTQFGKPVTLSCSQTLNHNVMYWYQQKSSQAPKLLFHYYDKDFNNEADTPDNFQSRRPNTSFCFLDIRSPGLGDTAMYLCATSIERGSGANVLTFGAGSRLTVL.

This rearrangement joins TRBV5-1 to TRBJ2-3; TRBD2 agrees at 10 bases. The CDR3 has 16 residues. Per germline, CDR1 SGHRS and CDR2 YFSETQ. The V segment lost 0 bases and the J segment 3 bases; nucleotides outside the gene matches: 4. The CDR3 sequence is CASSLDSGGRTDTQYF. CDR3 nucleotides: TGCGCCAGCAGCTTGGATAGCGGGGGGCGTACAGATACGCAGTATTTT.

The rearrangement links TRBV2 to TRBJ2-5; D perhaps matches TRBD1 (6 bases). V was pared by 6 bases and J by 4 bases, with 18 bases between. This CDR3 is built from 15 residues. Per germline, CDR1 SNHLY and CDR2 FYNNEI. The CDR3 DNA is TGTGCCAGCAGGGTGTTCAGGGGTCGTGGAGAGACCCAGTACTTC. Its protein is CASRVFRGRGETQYF.

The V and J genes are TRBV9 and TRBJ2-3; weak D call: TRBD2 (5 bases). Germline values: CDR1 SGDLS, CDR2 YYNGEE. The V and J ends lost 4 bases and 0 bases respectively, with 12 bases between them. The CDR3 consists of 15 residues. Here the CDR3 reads CASSPLGGSTDTQYF. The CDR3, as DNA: TGTGCCAGCAGCCCCCTTGGCGGGAGCACAGATACGCAGTATTTT.

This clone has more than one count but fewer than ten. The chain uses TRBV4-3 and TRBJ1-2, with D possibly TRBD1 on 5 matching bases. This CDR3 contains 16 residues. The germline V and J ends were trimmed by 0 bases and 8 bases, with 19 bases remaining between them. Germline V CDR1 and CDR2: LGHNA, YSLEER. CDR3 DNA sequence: TGCGCCAGCAGCCAAGATGCAAGTGCGGCAGGGCTAGGCTACACCTTC. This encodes CASSQDASAAGLGYTF.

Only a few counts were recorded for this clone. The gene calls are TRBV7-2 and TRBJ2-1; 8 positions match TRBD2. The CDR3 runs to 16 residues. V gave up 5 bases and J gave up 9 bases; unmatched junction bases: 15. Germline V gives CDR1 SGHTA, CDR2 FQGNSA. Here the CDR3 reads CASSQLLGGANGEQFF. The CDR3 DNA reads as TGTGCCAGCAGCCAGCTCCTCGGGGGGGCGAATGGTGAGCAGTTCTTC.

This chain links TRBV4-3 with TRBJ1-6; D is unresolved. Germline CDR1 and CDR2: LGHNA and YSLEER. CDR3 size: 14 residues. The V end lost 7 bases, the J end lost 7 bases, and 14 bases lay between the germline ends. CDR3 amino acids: CASNSERGNSPLHF. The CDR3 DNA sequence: TGCGCCAGCAATTCAGAGCGCGGGAATTCACCCCTCCACTTT.

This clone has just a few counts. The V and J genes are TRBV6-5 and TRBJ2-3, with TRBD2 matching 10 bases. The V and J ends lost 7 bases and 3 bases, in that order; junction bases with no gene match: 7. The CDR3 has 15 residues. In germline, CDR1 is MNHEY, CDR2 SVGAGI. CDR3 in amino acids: CASKTGTSETDTQYF. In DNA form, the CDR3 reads TGTGCCAGCAAAACCGGGACTAGCGAAACAGATACGCAGTATTTT.